The 17 T cell receptor beta chains below all came from one sample that was sequenced in a study of shared clonotypes between healthy human individuals. Assay: immunoSEQ multiplex PCR; the TCRdb copy retains only in-frame clones and omits some. The table records about 710,000 clones, around three quarters of them present only once. Sequenced sample: memory CD4+ T cells sorted from blood. The sample's subset: CD45RA-negative fraction. The receptors derive from a young woman in good health.

Turning to this clone: At one end, the junction sequence differs from germline, possibly due to a read error. This chain joins TRBV28 and TRBJ1-2; tentative D call: TRBD1 (6 bases). The CDR3 totals 12 residues. Germline CDR1 reads MDHEN; CDR2 reads SYDVKM. CDR3 sequence reads: CRSGGFNYGYTF. The CDR3 DNA reads TGCCGCTCGGGGGGCTTTAACTATGGCTACACCTTC.

The chain links TRBV6-5 to TRBJ2-1; 7 bases are shared with TRBD1. CDR1 and CDR2 from the germline V gene are MNHEY and SVGAGI. The CDR3 spans 16 residues. J gave up 8 bases and V 0 bases, and 10 bases lay outside the gene matches. Written as DNA, the CDR3 is TGTGCCAGCAGTTACTCGAGGAAGGGGGCGTACGATGAGCAGTTCTTC. Amino acids: CASSYSRKGAYDEQFF.

The chain joins TRBV6-5 to TRBJ2-7; D remains unclear. V lost 6 bases and J lost 1, with 13 bases in between. The CDR3 has 14 amino acids. CDR1 and CDR2 (germline): MNHEY, SVGAGI. CDR3: CASRGFFGSYEQYF. CDR3 DNA: TGTGCCAGCAGGGGGTTCTTTGGGTCCTACGAGCAGTACTTC.

Ten or more counts support this clone. This sequence joins TRBV29-1 and TRBJ2-3; D may be TRBD1 or TRBD2 (5 bases each). V lost 3 bases and J lost 2, with 21 bases in between. Per the germline V gene, CDR1 is SQVTM and CDR2 is ANQGSEA. The CDR3 has 17 amino acids. The CDR3 nucleotides are TGCAGCGTTGAGCTGGCCCCCGGGACGGAGTTCACAGATACGCAGTATTTT. Its translation: CSVELAPGTEFTDTQYF.

As to this clone: The sample carries other DNA sequences with the same CDR3. The CDR3 loop reads CASSRDRGYEQYF. The CDR3 DNA follows: TGTGCCAGCAGTCGGGACAGGGGCTACGAGCAGTACTTC. The V call is TRBV5-5, the J call TRBJ2-7; TRBD1 agrees at 10 bases. J gave up 3 bases and V 5 bases, and 2 bases lay outside the gene matches. Per the germline V gene, CDR1 is SGHKS and CDR2 is YYEKEE (reference sequence). The CDR3 spans 13 residues.

The chain recombines TRBV11-2 with TRBJ1-1, with 10 bases fitting TRBD1. This CDR3 spans 15 amino acids. Germline V gives CDR1 SGHAT, CDR2 FQNNGV. V trimming: 2 bases; J trimming: 6 bases; junction bases outside the gene matches: 6. Here the CDR3 reads CASSLLLGTGAEAFF. In DNA form, the CDR3 reads TGTGCCAGCAGCTTATTATTGGGGACAGGGGCTGAAGCTTTCTTT.

This clone was recorded a few times. V and J are TRBV18 and TRBJ2-7; 10 positions agree with TRBD1. V was clipped by 3 bases and J by 5 bases; unmatched bases: 10. The CDR3 totals 16 residues. CDR1 KGHSH and CDR2 LQKENI come from the germline V gene. The CDR3 DNA sequence: TGTGCCAGCTCACCCCTAGGGGGACAGGGGTCCAACGAGCAGTACTTC. Translating gives CASSPLGGQGSNEQYF.

The chain recombines TRBV14 with TRBJ1-4; a possible D gene is TRBD1 (5 bases). CDR1 and CDR2 (germline): SGHDN, FVKESK. The CDR3 is made up of 15 amino acids. Trimming stripped 4 bases from V and 6 bases from J, with 15 bases between. CDR3 in amino acids: CASSLSRGTDEKLFF. In nucleotides, the CDR3 is TGTGCCAGCAGCCTCTCCCGGGGGACCGATGAAAAACTGTTTTTT.

The V gene is TRBV9, the J gene TRBJ1-1; TRBD1 is a possible D gene (5 bases). The length of the CDR3 is 16 residues. The V end lost 0 bases, the J end lost 1 base, and 13 bases lay between the germline ends. In germline, CDR1 is SGDLS, CDR2 YYNGEE. CDR3 in DNA: TGTGCCAGCAGCGTAGTAGGGGTTGTCTCGAACACTGAAGCTTTCTTT. Translating it yields CASSVVGVVSNTEAFF.

The J gene is TRBJ2-1, the V gene TRBV4-1; no firm D call. This CDR3 region has 20 residues. Trimming removed 6 bases from V and 0 bases from J, with 27 bases in between. CDR1 is MGHRA and CDR2 is YSYEKL in the germline V gene. This chain's CDR3 is CASSPLQRHREVSSYNEQFF. As DNA, the CDR3 is TGCGCCAGCAGTCCACTACAACGACACCGAGAAGTAAGCTCCTACAATGAGCAGTTCTTC.

The chain has TRBV28 and TRBJ2-7; possible D gene TRBD2, 5 bases. The CDR3 runs 14 residues. The germline CDR1 and CDR2 sequences are MDHEN and SYDVKM. The V end lost 7 bases, the J end lost 1 base, and 14 bases lay between the germline ends. CDR3 loop: CASTSTGVSYEQYF. The CDR3 coding sequence is TGTGCCAGCACGTCGACCGGGGTTTCCTACGAGCAGTACTTC.

The chain has TRBV29-1 and TRBJ2-1; TRBD2 agrees at 7 bases. This CDR3 contains 15 residues. Trimming removed 3 bases from V and 4 bases from J; junction bases left unmatched: 9. From germline, CDR1 is SQVTM and CDR2 ANQGSEA. This CDR3 is CSVDSPSGRYNEQFF. CDR3 coding DNA: TGCAGCGTTGATTCTCCTAGCGGACGTTACAATGAGCAGTTCTTC.

This chain links TRBV28 with TRBJ2-7; 7 nucleotides line up with TRBD2. This CDR3 spans 12 amino acids. CDR1 is MDHEN and CDR2 is SYDVKM in the germline V gene. After removal of 8 bases from V and 2 bases from J, the junction contained 3 bases not matched to a gene. CDR3 amino acids: CASLAEPYEQYF. CDR3 DNA: TGTGCCAGCCTAGCGGAACCCTACGAGCAGTACTTC.

This chain connects TRBV5-6 to TRBJ2-7, with D tentatively TRBD1 (5 bases). Germline V gene data show CDR1 as SGHDT and CDR2 as YYEEEE. The CDR3 spans 15 residues. Trimming pared 4 bases from V and 5 bases from J, leaving 19 bases between. CDR3 region: CASSRRAGWMDEQYF. The CDR3 DNA sequence: TGTGCCAGCAGCCGCCGGGCAGGGTGGATGGACGAGCAGTACTTC. The variable domain in full, with the rest retrieved from reference TRBV5-6 and TRBJ2-7, is DAGVTQSPTHLIKTRGQQVTLRCSPKSGHDTVSWYQQALGQGPQFIFQYYEEEERQRGNFPDRFSGHQFPNYSSELNVNALLLGDSALYLCASSRRAGWMDEQYFGPGTRLTVT.

This chain links TRBV7-9 with TRBJ2-3; tentative D call: TRBD2 (6 bases). The CDR3 loop spans 14 amino acids. From germline, CDR1 is SEHNR and CDR2 FQNEAQ (reference sequence). V shed 8 bases and J shed 3 bases, with 15 bases lying between them. The CDR3: CASGTRDGTDTQYF. Written as DNA, the CDR3 is TGTGCCAGCGGCACGCGGGATGGGACAGATACGCAGTATTTT.

This clone was found a few times. The V gene is TRBV5-5, the J gene TRBJ2-5; D not resolved. Germline V gives CDR1 SGHKS, CDR2 YYEKEE (reference sequence). The CDR3 runs 12 residues. V gave up 5 bases and J gave up 0 bases, with 5 bases separating them. The chain's CDR3 is CASRRDQETQYF. Here the CDR3 DNA reads TGTGCCAGCAGACGGGACCAAGAGACCCAGTACTTC.

The chain recombines TRBV7-2 with TRBJ2-3, with TRBD2 as a possible D gene (5 bases). The CDR3 loop spans 15 amino acids. V was cut by 1 base and J by 0 bases, with 8 bases left in between. Germline V CDR1 and CDR2: SGHTA, FQGNSA. CDR3 in DNA: TGTGCCAGCAGCTTAGGACTAACTAGCACAGATACGCAGTATTTT. It encodes CASSLGLTSTDTQYF.